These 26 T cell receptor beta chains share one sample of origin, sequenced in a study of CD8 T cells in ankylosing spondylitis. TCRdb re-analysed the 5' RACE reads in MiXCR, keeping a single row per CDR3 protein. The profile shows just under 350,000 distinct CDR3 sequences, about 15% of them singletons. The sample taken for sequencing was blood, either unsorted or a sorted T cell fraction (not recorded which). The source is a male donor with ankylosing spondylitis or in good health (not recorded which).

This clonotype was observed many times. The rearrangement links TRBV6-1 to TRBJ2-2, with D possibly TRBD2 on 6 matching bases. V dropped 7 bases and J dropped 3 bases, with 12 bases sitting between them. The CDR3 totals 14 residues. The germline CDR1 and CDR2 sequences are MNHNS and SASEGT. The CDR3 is CASKVTRDTGELFF. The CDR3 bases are TGTGCCAGCAAGGTGACTAGGGACACCGGGGAGCTGTTTTTT.

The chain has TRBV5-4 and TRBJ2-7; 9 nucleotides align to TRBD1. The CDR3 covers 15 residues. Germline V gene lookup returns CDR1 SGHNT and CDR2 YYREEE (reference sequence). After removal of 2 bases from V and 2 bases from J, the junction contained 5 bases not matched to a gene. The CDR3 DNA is TGTGCCAGCAGCTTACCGGGACAGGGAACCTACGAGCAGTACTTC. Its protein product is CASSLPGQGTYEQYF.

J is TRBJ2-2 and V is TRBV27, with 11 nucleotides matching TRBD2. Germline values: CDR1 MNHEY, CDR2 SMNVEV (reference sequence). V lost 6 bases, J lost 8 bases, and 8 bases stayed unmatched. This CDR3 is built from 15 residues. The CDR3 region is CASSSDSGGAGELFF. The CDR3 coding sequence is TGTGCCAGCAGCTCTGATAGCGGGGGGGCAGGGGAGCTGTTTTTT.

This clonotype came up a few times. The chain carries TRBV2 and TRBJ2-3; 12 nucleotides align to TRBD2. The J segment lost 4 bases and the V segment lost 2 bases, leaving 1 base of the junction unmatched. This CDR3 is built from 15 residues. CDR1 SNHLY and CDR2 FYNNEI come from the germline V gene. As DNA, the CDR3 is TGTGCCAGCAGTGAACGACTAGCGGGGGCAGATACGCAGTATTTT. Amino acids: CASSERLAGADTQYF.

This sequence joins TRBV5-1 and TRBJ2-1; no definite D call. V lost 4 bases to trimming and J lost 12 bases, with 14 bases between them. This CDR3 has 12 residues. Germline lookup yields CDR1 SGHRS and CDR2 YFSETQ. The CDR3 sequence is CASSPNGLVQFF. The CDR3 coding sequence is TGCGCCAGCAGCCCTAACGGTCTAGTGCAGTTCTTC.

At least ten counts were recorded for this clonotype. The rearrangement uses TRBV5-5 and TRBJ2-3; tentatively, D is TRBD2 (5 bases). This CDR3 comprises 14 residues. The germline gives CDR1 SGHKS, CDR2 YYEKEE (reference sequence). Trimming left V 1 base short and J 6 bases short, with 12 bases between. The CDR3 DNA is TGTGCCAGCAGCTTGCGCGAGGAGGTGGATACGCAGTATTTT. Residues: CASSLREEVDTQYF.

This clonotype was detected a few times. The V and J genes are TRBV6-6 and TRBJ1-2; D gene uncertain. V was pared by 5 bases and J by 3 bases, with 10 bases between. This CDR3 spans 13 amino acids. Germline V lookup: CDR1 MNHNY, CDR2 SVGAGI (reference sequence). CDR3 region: CASSPRRDYGYTF. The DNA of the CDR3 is TGTGCCAGCAGTCCCAGGCGGGACTATGGCTACACCTTC.

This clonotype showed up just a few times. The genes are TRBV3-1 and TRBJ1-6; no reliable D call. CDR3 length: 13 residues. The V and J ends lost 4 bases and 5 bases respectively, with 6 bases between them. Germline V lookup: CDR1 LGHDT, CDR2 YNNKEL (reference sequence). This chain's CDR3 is CASSPQDNSPLHF. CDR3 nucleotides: TGTGCCAGCAGCCCTCAGGATAATTCACCCCTCCACTTT. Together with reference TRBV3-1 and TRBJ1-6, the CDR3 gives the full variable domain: DTAVSQTPKYLVTQMGNDKSIKCEQNLGHDTMYWYKQDSKKFLKIMFSYNNKELIINETVPNRFSPKSPDKAHLNLHINSLELGDSAVYFCASSPQDNSPLHFGNGTRLTVT.

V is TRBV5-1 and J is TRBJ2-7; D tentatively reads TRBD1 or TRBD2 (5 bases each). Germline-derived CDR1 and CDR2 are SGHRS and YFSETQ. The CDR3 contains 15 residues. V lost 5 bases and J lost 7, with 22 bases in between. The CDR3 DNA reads TGCGCCAGCAGGCTAACCGGGACCGGGCGCCTGGAGCAGTACTTC. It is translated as CASRLTGTGRLEQYF.

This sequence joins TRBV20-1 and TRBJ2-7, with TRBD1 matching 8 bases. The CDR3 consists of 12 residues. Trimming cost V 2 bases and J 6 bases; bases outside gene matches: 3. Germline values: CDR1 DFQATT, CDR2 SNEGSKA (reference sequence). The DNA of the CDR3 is TGCAGTGCTAGACGACAGGGGTCCGAGCAGTACTTC. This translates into CSARRQGSEQYF.

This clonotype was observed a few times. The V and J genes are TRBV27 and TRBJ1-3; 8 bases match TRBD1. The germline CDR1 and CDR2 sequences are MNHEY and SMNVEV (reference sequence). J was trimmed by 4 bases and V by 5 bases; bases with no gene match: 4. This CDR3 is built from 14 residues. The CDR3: CASSPRGQGNTIYF. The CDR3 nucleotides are TGTGCCAGCAGTCCCAGGGGGCAAGGAAACACCATATATTTT.

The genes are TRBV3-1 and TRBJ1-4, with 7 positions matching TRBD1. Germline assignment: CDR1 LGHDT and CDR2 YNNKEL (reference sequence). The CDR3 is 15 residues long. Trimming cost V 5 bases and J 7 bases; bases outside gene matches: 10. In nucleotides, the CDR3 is TGTGCCAGCAGCAAAACGACAGGGTCGGGTGAAAAACTGTTTTTT. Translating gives CASSKTTGSGEKLFF.

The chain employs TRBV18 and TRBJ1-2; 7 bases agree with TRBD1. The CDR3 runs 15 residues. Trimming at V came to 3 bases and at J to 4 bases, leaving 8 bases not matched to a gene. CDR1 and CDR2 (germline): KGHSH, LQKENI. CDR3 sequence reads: CASSPPTGYSYGYTF. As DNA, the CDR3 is TGTGCCAGCTCACCGCCGACAGGGTACAGCTATGGCTACACCTTC.

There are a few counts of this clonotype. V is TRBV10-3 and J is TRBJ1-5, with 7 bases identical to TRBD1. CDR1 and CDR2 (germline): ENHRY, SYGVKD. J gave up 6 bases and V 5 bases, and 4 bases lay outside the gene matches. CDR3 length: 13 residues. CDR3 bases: TGTGCCATCAGTACAGGGGATCGTCAGCCCCAGCATTTT. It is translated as CAISTGDRQPQHF.

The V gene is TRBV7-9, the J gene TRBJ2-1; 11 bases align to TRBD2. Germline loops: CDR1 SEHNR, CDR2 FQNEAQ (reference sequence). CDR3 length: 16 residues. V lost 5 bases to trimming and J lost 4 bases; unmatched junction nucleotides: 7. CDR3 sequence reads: CASSPSTSGIYNEQFF. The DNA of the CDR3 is TGTGCCAGCAGCCCATCGACTAGCGGGATATACAATGAGCAGTTCTTC.

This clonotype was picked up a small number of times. This chain's CDR3 is CAISESSGALYGYTF. CDR3 sequence (DNA): TGTGCCATCAGTGAGTCGAGCGGGGCACTCTATGGCTACACCTTC. V gene TRBV10-3 combines with J gene TRBJ1-2; tentative D call: TRBD1 (5 bases). The CDR3 covers 15 residues. The V gene lost 0 bases and the J gene lost 4 bases, with 12 bases spanning the gap. From germline, CDR1 is ENHRY and CDR2 SYGVKD.

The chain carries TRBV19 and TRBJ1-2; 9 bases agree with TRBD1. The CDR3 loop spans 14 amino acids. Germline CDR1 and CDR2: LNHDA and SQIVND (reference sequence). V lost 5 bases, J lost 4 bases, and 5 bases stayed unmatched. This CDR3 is CASSPGTGLYGYTF. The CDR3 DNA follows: TGTGCCAGTAGTCCTGGGACAGGGCTCTATGGCTACACCTTC.

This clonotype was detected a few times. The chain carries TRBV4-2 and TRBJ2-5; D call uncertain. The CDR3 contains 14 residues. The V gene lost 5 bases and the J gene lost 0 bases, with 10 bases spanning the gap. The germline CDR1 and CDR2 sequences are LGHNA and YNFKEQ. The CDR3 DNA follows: TGTGCCAGCAGCTATAACGGCTACCAAGAGACCCAGTACTTC. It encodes CASSYNGYQETQYF.

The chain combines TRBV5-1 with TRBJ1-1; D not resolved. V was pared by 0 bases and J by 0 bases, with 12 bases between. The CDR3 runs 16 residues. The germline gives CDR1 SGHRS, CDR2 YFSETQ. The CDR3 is CASSLAAGGVNTEAFF. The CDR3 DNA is TGCGCCAGCAGCTTGGCCGCGGGAGGTGTGAACACTGAAGCTTTCTTT.

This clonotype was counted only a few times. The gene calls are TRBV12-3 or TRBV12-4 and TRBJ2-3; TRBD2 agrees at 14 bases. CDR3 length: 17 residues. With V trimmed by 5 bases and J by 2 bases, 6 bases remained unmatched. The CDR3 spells CASSPGTSGGTTDTQYF. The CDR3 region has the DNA TGTGCCAGCAGTCCCGGGACTAGCGGGGGAACCACAGATACGCAGTATTTT.

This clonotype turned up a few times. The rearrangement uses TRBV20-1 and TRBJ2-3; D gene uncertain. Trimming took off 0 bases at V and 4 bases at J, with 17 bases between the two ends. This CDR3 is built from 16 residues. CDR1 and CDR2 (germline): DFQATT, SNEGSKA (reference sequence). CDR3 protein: CSARDPVEGFPDTQYF. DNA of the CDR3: TGCAGTGCTAGAGATCCGGTCGAAGGATTCCCAGATACGCAGTATTTT.

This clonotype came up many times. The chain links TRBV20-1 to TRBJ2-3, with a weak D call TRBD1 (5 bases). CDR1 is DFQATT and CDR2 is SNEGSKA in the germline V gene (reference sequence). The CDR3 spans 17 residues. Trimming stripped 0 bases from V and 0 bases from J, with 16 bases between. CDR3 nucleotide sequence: TGCAGTGCTAGAGATCTTAGTTCGGACACGAGCACAGATACGCAGTATTTT. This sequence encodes CSARDLSSDTSTDTQYF.

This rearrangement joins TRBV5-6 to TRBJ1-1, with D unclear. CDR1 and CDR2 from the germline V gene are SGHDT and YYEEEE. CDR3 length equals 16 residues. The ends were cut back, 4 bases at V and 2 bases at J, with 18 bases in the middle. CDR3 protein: CASSNEWPRVNTEAFF. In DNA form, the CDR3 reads TGTGCCAGCAGCAACGAATGGCCAAGAGTAAACACTGAAGCTTTCTTT.

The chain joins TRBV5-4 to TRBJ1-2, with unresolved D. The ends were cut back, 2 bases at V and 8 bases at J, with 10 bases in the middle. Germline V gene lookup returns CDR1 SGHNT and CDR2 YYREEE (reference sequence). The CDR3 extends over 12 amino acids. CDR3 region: CASSLTAGGYTF. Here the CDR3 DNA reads TGTGCCAGCAGCTTAACAGCGGGGGGCTACACCTTC. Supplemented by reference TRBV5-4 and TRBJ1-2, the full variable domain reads ETGVTQSPTHLIKTRGQQVTLRCSSQSGHNTVSWYQQALGQGPQFIFQYYREEENGRGNFPPRFSGLQFPNYSSELNVNALELDDSALYLCASSLTAGGYTFGSGTRLTVV.

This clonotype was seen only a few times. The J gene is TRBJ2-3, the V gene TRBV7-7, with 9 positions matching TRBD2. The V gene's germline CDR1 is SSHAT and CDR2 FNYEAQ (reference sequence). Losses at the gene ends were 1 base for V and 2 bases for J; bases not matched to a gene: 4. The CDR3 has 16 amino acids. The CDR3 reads CASSLGSGGHTDTQYF. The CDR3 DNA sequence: TGTGCCAGCAGCTTAGGCAGCGGGGGGCACACAGATACGCAGTATTTT.

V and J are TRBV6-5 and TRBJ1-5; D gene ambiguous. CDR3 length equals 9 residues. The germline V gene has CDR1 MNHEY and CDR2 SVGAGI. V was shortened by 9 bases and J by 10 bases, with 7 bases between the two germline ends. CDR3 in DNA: TGTGCCAGTGGCAATCCCCAGCATTTT. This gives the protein CASGNPQHF.